This T cell receptor (beta chain) was identified in a study of blood T cells in healthy people across ages. Then a second PCR, running about 6 to 12 cycles, was carried out with a sample-barcoded 5' primer and a J-beta primer mix. MiXCR, run by TCRdb on the 5' RACE reads, gives a single entry per CDR3 protein. The sample includes under 800,000 distinct CDR3 sequences, 35% to 45% of them seen just once. The sample holds many counts of this clonotype. Trimming removed 8 bases at V and 6 bases at J, with 20 bases between. In germline, CDR1 is MNHEY, CDR2 SVGEGT. The CDR3 totals 14 residues. V is TRBV6-2 or TRBV6-3 and J is TRBJ2-7, with a possible D match to TRBD1 (6 bases). Sequencing was carried out using blood. The clonotype comes from a woman aged 55-70 years in good health. CDR3 nucleotides: TGTGCCAGCGCAGGGAACCGCCGGGACACCGAGCAGTACTTC. This codes for CASAGNRRDTEQYF.